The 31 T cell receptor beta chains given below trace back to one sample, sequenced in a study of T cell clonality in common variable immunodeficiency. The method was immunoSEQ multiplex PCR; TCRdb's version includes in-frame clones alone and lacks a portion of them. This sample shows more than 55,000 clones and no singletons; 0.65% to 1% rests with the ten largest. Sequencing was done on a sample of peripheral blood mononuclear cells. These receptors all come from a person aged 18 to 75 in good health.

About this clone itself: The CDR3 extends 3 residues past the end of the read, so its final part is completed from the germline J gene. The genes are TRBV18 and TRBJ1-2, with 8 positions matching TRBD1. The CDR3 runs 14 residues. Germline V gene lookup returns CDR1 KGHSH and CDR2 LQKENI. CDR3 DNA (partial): TGTGCCAGCTCACCCCAAGGACAGGGCTTGGGC. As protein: CASSPQGQGLG. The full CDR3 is CASSPQGQGLGYTF.

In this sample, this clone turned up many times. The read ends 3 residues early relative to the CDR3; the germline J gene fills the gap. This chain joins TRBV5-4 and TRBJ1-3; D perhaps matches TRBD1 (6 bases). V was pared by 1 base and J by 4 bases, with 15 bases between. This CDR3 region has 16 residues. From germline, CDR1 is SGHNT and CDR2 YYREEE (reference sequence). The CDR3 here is CASSLSARGQGNTIYF. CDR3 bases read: TGTGCCAGCAGCTTGTCGGCCAGGGGTCAAGGAAACACC.

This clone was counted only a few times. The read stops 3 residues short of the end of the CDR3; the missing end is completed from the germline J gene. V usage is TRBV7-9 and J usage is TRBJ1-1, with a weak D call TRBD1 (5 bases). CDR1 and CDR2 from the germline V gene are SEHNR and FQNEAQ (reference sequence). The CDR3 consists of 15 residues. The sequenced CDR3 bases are TGTGCCAGCAGCTGGGAAGCGGGGACCTACAATGAG. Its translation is CASSWEAGTYNE. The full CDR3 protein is CASSWEAGTYNEAFF.

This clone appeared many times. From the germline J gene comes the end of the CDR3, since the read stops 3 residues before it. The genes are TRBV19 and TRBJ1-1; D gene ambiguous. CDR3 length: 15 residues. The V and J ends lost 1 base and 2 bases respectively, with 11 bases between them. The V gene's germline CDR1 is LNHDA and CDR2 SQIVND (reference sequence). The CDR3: CASSIGYARNTEAFF. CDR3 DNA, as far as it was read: TGTGCCAGTAGTATAGGATATGCGAGAAACACTGAA.

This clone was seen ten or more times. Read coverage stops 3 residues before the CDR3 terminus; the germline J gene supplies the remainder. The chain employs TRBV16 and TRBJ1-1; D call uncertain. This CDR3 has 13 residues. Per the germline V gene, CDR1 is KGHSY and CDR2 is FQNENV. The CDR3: CASSHTATDKAFF. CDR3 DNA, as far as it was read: TGTGCCAGCAGCCACACGGCCACAGACAAA.

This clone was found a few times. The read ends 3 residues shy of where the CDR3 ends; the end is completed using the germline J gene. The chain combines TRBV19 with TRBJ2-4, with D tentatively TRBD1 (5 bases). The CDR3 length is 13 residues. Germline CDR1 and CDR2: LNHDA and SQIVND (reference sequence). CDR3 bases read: TGTGCCAGTAGCATTGGGGCGTTCAATGGT. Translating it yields CASSIGAFNG. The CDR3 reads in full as CASSIGAFNGQYF.

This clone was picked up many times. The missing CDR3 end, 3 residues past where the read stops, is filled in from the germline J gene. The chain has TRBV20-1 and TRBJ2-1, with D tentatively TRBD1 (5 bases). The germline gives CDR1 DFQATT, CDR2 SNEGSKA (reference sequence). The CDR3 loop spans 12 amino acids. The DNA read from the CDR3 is TGCAGCCCCGGTCAGGGAAACAATGAG. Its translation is CSPGQGNNE. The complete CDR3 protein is CSPGQGNNEQFF.

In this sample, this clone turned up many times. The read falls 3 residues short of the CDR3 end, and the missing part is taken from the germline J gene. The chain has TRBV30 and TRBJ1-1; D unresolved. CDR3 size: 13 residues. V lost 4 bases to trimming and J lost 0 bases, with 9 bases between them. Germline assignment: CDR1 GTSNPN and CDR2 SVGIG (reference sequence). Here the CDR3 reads CAWTSGMNTEAFF. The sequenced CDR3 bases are TGTGCCTGGACTTCTGGCATGAACACTGAA.

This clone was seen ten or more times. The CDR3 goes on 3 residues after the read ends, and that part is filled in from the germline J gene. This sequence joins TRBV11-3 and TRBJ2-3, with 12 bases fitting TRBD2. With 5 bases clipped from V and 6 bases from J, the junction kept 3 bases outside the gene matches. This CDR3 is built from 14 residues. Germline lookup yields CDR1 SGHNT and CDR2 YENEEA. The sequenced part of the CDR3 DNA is TGTGCCAGCAGCGGGACTAGCGGGTCGGATACG. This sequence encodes CASSGTSGSDT. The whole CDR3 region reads CASSGTSGSDTQYF.

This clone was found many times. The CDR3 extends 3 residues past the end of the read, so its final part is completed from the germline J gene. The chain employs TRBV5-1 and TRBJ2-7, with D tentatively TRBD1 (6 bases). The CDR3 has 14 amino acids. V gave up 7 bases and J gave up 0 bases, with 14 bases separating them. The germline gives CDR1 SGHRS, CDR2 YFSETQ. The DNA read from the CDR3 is TGCGCCAGCCACAGGGAAGGGAGCTCCTACGAG. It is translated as CASHREGSSYE. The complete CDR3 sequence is CASHREGSSYEQYF.

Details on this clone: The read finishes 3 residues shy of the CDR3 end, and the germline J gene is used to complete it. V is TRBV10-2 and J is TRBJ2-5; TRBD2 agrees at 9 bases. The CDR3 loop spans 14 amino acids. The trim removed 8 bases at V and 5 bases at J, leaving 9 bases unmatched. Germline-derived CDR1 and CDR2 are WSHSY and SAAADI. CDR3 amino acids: CASSRGGIRETQYF. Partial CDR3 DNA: TGCGCCAGCTCGCGGGGGGGAATCCGGGAGACC.

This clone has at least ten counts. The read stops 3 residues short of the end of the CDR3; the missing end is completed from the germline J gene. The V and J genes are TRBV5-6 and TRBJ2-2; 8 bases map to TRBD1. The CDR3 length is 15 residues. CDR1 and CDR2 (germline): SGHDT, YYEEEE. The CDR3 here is CASSPRDRMEEKLFF. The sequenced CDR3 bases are TGTGCCAGCAGCCCCCGGGACAGGATGGAGGAAAAG.

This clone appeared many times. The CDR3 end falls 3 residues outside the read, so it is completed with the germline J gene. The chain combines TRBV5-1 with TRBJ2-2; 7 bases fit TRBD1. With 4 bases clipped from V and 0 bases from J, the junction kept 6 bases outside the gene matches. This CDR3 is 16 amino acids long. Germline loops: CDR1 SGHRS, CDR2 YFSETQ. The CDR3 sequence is CASSPTGDSNTGELFF. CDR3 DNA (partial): TGCGCCAGCAGCCCCACAGGGGATTCGAACACCGGGGAG. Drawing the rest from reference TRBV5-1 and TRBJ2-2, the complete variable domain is KAGVTQTPRYLIKTRGQQVTLSCSPISGHRSVSWYQQTPGQGLQFLFEYFSETQRNKGNFPGRFSGRQFSNSRSEMNVSTLELGDSALYLCASSPTGDSNTGELFFGEGSRLTVL.

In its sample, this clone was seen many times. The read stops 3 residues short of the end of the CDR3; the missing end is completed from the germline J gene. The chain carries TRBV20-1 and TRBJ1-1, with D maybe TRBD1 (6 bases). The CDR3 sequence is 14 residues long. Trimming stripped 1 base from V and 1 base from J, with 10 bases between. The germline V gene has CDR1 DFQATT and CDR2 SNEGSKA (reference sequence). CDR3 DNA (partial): TGCAGTGCTAGAGGGGCAGGGGAGAACACTGAA. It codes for CSARGAGENTE. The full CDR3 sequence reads CSARGAGENTEAFF.

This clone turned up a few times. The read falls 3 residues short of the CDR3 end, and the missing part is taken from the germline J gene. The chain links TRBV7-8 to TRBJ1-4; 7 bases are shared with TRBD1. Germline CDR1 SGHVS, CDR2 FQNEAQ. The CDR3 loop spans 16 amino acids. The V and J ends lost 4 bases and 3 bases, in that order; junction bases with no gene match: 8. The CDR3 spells CASSSAEGAANEKLFF. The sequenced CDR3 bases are TGTGCCAGCAGCTCCGCGGAGGGGGCAGCTAATGAAAAA.

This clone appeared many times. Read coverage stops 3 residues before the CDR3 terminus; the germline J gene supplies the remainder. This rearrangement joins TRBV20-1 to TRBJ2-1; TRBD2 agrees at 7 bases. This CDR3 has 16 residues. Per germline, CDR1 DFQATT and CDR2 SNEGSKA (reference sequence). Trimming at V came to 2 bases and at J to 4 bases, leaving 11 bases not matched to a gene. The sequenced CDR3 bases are TGCAGTGCTAGAACTGCTAGCGGCGTTAGGTACAATGAG. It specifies CSARTASGVRYNE. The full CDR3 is CSARTASGVRYNEQFF.

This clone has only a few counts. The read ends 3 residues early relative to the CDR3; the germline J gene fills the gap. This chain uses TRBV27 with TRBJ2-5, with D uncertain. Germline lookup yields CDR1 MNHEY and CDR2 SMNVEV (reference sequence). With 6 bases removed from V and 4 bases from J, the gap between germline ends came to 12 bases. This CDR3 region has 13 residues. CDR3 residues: CASSPTRGETQYF. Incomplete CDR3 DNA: TGTGCCAGCAGCCCAACGAGAGGAGAGACC.

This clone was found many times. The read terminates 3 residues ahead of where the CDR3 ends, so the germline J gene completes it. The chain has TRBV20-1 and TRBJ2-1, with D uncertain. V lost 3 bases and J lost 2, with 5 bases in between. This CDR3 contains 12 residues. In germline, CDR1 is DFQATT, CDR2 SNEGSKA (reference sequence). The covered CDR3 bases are TGCAGTGCTAGCGTCCCCTACAATGAG. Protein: CSASVPYNE. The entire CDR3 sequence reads CSASVPYNEQFF.

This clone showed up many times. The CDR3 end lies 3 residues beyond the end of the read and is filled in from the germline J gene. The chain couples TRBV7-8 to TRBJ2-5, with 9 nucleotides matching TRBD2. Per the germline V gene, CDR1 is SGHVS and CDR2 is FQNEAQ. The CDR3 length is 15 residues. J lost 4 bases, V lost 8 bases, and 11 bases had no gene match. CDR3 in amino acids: CASGSGTSKGETQYF. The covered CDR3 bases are TGTGCCAGCGGGTCCGGGACTAGCAAGGGAGAGACC.

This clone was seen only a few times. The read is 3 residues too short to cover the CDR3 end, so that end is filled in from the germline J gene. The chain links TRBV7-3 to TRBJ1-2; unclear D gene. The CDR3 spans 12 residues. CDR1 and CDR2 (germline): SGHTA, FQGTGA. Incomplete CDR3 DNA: TGTGCCAGCAGCCTCGCGGGAGATACC. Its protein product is CASSLAGDT. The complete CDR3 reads CASSLAGDTYTF.

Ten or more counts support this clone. CDR3 sequence: CASSYPKVEQFF. Partial CDR3 DNA: TGTGCCAGCAGTTACCCCAAGGTTGAG. The chain is built from TRBV6-2 or TRBV6-3 and TRBJ2-1; no definite D call. Read coverage stops 3 residues before the CDR3 terminus; the germline J gene supplies the remainder. Germline values: CDR1 MNHEY, CDR2 SVGEGT. V was pared by 2 bases and J by 9 bases, with 8 bases between. This CDR3 has 12 residues.

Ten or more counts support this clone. CDR3 sequence: CASSLGTGWGNEQFF. CDR3 DNA (partial): TGTGCCAGCAGCCTCGGGACAGGGTGGGGCAATGAG. The gene calls are TRBV7-9 and TRBJ2-1; 9 nucleotides match TRBD1. From the germline J gene comes the end of the CDR3, since the read stops 3 residues before it. The V segment lost 5 bases and the J segment 6 bases; nucleotides outside the gene matches: 8. The germline V gene encodes CDR1 SEHNR and CDR2 FQNEAQ (reference sequence). This CDR3 has 15 residues.

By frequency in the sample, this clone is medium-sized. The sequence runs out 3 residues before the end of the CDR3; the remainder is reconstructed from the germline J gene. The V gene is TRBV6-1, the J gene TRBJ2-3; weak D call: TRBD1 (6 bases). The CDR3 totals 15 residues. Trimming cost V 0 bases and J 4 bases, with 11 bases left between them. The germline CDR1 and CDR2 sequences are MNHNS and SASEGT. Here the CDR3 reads CASSEARGGADTQYF. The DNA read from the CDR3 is TGTGCCAGCAGTGAAGCCCGAGGGGGTGCAGATACG.

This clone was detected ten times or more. The DNA read from the CDR3 is TGTGCCAGTAGTATGTATAGGGGGCATACTGAA. Translated, it gives CASSMYRGHTE. The entire CDR3 reads CASSMYRGHTEAFF. The genes are TRBV19 and TRBJ1-1, with 7 bases aligning to TRBD1. The DNA ends 3 residues before the CDR3 does, and the rest of the CDR3 is filled in from the germline J gene. The V segment lost 3 bases and the J segment 5 bases; nucleotides outside the gene matches: 6. The CDR3 extends over 14 amino acids. Germline V lookup: CDR1 LNHDA, CDR2 SQIVND (reference sequence).

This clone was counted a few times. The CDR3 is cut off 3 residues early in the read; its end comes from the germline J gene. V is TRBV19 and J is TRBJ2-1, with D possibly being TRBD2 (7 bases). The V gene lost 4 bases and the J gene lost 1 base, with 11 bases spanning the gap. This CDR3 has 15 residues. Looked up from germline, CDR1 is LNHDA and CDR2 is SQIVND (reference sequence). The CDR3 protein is CASSKGGGSYNEQFF. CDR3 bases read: TGTGCCAGTAGTAAAGGGGGGGGTTCCTACAATGAG.

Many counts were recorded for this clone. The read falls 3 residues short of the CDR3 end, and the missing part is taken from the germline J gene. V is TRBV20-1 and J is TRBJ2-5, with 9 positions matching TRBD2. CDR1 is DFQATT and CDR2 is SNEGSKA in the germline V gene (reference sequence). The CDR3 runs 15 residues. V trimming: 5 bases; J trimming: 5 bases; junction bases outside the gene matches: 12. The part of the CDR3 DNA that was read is TGCAGTGCTCCTCTTGCTAGCGGGATTGGGGAGACC. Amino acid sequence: CSAPLASGIGET. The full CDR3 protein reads CSAPLASGIGETQYF.

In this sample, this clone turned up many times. The covered CDR3 bases are TGTGCCAGCAGCCTCACAGGGGACACAGATACG. It specifies CASSLTGDTDT. Given in full, the CDR3 is CASSLTGDTDTQYF. The chain is built from TRBV7-6 and TRBJ2-3; 7 bases are shared with TRBD1. The read terminates 3 residues before the CDR3 end, so the remaining end is supplied by the germline J gene. Germline trimming cut 5 bases from V and 2 bases from J; bases unmatched to any gene: 4. Germline V gene sequence: CDR1 SGHVS, CDR2 FNYEAQ. The length of the CDR3 is 14 residues. The full variable domain, its missing parts supplied by reference TRBV7-6 and TRBJ2-3, is GAGVSQSPRYKVTKRGQDVALRCDPISGHVSLYWYRQALGQGPEFLTYFNYEAQQDKSGLPNDRFSAERPEGSISTLTIQRTEQRDSAMYRCASSLTGDTDTQYFGPGTRLTVL.

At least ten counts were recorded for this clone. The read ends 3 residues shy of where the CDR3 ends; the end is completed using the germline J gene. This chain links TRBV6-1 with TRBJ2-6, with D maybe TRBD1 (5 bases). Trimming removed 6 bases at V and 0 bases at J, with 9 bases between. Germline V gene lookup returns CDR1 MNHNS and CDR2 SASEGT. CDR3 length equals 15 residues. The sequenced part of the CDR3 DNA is TGTGCCAGCAGCGAAACAGGCTCTGGGGCCAACGTC. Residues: CASSETGSGANV. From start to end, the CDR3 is CASSETGSGANVLTF.

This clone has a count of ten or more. The part of the CDR3 DNA that was read is TGTGCCAGCTCGTCAGGGCCTCAAGAGACC. Encoded protein: CASSSGPQET. The full CDR3 reads CASSSGPQETQYF. This chain links TRBV18 with TRBJ2-5; tentatively, D is TRBD1 (5 bases). Read data end 3 residues before the CDR3 end; the end is taken from the germline J gene. Trimming pared 6 bases from V and 2 bases from J, leaving 10 bases between. The germline gives CDR1 KGHSH, CDR2 LQKENI. There are 13 residues in the CDR3.

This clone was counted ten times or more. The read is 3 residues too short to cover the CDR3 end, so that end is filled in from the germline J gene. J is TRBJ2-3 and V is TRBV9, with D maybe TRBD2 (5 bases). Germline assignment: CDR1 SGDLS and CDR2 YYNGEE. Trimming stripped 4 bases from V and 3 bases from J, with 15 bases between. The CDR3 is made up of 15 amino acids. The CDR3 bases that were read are TGTGCCAGCAGCCTCGACCCTTCGGGGACAGATACG. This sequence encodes CASSLDPSGTDT. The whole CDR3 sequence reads CASSLDPSGTDTQYF.

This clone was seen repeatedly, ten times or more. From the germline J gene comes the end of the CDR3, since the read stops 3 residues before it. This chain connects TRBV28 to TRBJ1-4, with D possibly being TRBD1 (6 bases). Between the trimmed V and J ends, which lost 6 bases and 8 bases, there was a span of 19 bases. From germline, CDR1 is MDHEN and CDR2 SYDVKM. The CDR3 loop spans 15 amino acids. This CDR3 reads CASRGQGRGWEKLFF. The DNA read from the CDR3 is TGTGCCAGCAGGGGGCAAGGCAGGGGATGGGAAAAA.